This T cell receptor (beta chain) was retrieved from a study of Graves' ophthalmopathy and Graves' hyperthyroidism. Amplifying from RNA transcripts, the study obtained TCR beta CDR3 regions. The first-round RT-PCR employed HTBI primers together with the Qiagen OneStep RT-PCR kit. A multiplex PCR was then performed as the second round. A single record per CDR3 protein comes from TCRdb applying MiXCR to the multiplex PCR reads. The table includes about 220,000 distinct CDR3 sequences, roughly 21% detected once. The receptor was derived from a woman in her forties or fifties with Graves' ophthalmopathy. The source material was peripheral blood.

CDR3 protein: CASSLISGSSEQYF. CDR3 bases: TGTGCCAGCAGTTTAATCTCAGGGTCGAGCGAGCAGTACTTC. The rearrangement links TRBV28 to TRBJ2-7, with D tentatively TRBD1 (5 bases). Germline V gene lookup returns CDR1 MDHEN and CDR2 SYDVKM. Deletions cut 2 bases from V and 6 bases from J, with 14 bases between. CDR3 length: 14 amino acids.